A single sample is the source of the 29 T cell receptor beta chains below, sequenced in a study of T cells in localized non-small cell lung cancer. The protocol was immunoSEQ multiplex PCR, while the TCRdb copy is restricted to in-frame clones and leaves out a portion. The sample has some 25,000 clones; approximately 86% are singletons. The sequencing here drew on peripheral blood, taken before any cancer treatment. Source of these receptors: a male donor at least 60 years old with stage II squamous cell lung carcinoma.

This sequence joins TRBV10-1 and TRBJ2-7, with 8 bases fitting TRBD2. The CDR3 runs to 14 residues. CDR1 is WNHNN, CDR2 SYGVQD, per germline (reference sequence). V lost 3 bases and J lost 1; bases outside the gene matches: 2. The CDR3 sequence: CASSETSGSYEQYF. The CDR3 bases are TGCGCCAGCAGTGAAACTAGCGGTTCCTACGAGCAGTACTTC.

The J gene is TRBJ2-1, the V gene TRBV7-9; D unresolved. Germline V gene sequence: CDR1 SEHNR, CDR2 FQNEAQ (reference sequence). V was trimmed by 1 base and J by 3 bases, leaving 4 bases between them. The CDR3 has 13 amino acids. The CDR3: CASSLGSYNEQFF. For the CDR3, the DNA is TGTGCCAGCAGCTTAGGCAGCTACAATGAGCAGTTCTTC.

The J gene is TRBJ1-4, the V gene TRBV29-1; TRBD1 is a possible D gene (6 bases). Per the germline V gene, CDR1 is SQVTM and CDR2 is ANQGSEA. V was shortened by 6 bases and J by 7 bases, with 15 bases between the two germline ends. The CDR3 has 13 residues. The CDR3 sequence is CSVRQDGTEKLFF. The CDR3 DNA is TGCAGCGTCAGACAGGACGGAACTGAAAAACTGTTTTTT.

V usage is TRBV19 and J usage is TRBJ2-7, with 9 positions matching TRBD1. Germline CDR1 LNHDA, CDR2 SQIVND (reference sequence). V gave up 5 bases and J gave up 5 bases; unmatched junction bases: 7. CDR3 length: 14 amino acids. CDR3 DNA: TGTGCCAGTAGTCCCCGACAGGGGGGGAACGAGCAGTACTTC. Translated: CASSPRQGGNEQYF. Full variable domain (remainder filled in from reference TRBV19 and TRBJ2-7): DGGITQSPKYLFRKEGQNVTLSCEQNLNHDAMYWYRQDPGQGLRLIYYSQIVNDFQKGDIAEGYSVSREKKESFPLTVTSAQKNPTAFYLCASSPRQGGNEQYFGPGTRLTVT.

The genes are TRBV28 and TRBJ2-7; D tentatively fits TRBD1 or TRBD2 (5 bases each). The V end lost 5 bases, the J end lost 4 bases, and 12 bases lay between the germline ends. The CDR3 consists of 13 residues. From germline, CDR1 is MDHEN and CDR2 SYDVKM. The CDR3 spells CASSRTLGYEQYF. CDR3 coding DNA: TGTGCCAGCAGTAGGACACTAGGGTACGAGCAGTACTTC.

This sequence joins TRBV27 and TRBJ2-7; D not resolved. The CDR3 is 12 amino acids. Deletions cut 1 base from V and 3 bases from J, with 4 bases between. Germline assignment: CDR1 MNHEY and CDR2 SMNVEV (reference sequence). CDR3 coding DNA: TGTGCCAGCAGTTTATACGGCTACGAGCAGTACTTC. Translation: CASSLYGYEQYF.

The CDR3 DNA reads as TGTGCCAGCAGCTTAGTAGAGAGACAGGGGAACTATGGCTACACCTTC. Residues: CASSLVERQGNYGYTF. The chain carries TRBV7-2 and TRBJ1-2; TRBD1 matches at 8 bases. This CDR3 has 16 amino acids. The junction had 6 bases not matched to a gene; V was cut back by 1 base and J by 2 bases. Per the germline V gene, CDR1 is SGHTA and CDR2 is FQGNSA.

The J gene is TRBJ1-4, the V gene TRBV6-5, with 7 bases aligning to TRBD1. The CDR3 length is 16 residues. Germline CDR1 is MNHEY and CDR2 is SVGAGI. V lost 0 bases, J lost 3 bases, and 4 bases stayed unmatched. The CDR3 nucleotides are TGTGCCAGCAGTTACTCGCCAGGGGGGCCTAATGAAAAACTGTTTTTT. Translating gives CASSYSPGGPNEKLFF.

This clone came up once. The V call is TRBV6-6, the J call TRBJ1-5, with a possible D match to TRBD1 (5 bases). CDR1 is MNHNY, CDR2 SVGAGI, per germline (reference sequence). CDR3 size: 13 residues. The V gene lost 5 bases and the J gene lost 6 bases, with 11 bases spanning the gap. In nucleotides, the CDR3 is TGTGCCAGCAGTGCGGGGGATGGTCAGCCCCAGCATTTT. Amino acids: CASSAGDGQPQHF.

J is TRBJ1-2 and V is TRBV9; D is possibly TRBD1 (5 bases). The CDR3 contains 14 residues. Trimming removed 4 bases from V and 2 bases from J, with 12 bases in between. Germline V lookup: CDR1 SGDLS, CDR2 YYNGEE. CDR3: CASSRSEGNYGYTF. For the CDR3, the DNA is TGTGCCAGCAGCCGATCAGAGGGGAACTATGGCTACACCTTC.

The chain couples TRBV5-4 to TRBJ2-1; D possibly corresponds to TRBD2 (6 bases). In germline, CDR1 is SGHNT, CDR2 YYREEE (reference sequence). This CDR3 is built from 13 residues. The V end was cut by 0 bases, the J end by 7 bases, with 8 bases between. CDR3 loop: CASSLAGGNEQFF. CDR3 sequence (DNA): TGTGCCAGCAGCTTGGCTGGGGGGAATGAGCAGTTCTTC.

V and J are TRBV5-4 and TRBJ2-7, with TRBD1 as a possible D gene (5 bases). This CDR3 region has 12 residues. V was cut by 4 bases and J by 4 bases, with 9 bases left in between. CDR1 and CDR2 from the germline V gene are SGHNT and YYREEE (reference sequence). The CDR3 nucleotides read TGTGCCAGCAGCATCGACAGTTACGAGCAGTACTTC. Residues: CASSIDSYEQYF. The entire variable domain, with the rest obtained from reference TRBV5-4 and TRBJ2-7, is as follows: ETGVTQSPTHLIKTRGQQVTLRCSSQSGHNTVSWYQQALGQGPQFIFQYYREEENGRGNFPPRFSGLQFPNYSSELNVNALELDDSALYLCASSIDSYEQYFGPGTRLTVT.

This clone showed up just once. The chain has TRBV19 and TRBJ2-2; possible D gene TRBD1, 6 bases. Germline loops: CDR1 LNHDA, CDR2 SQIVND (reference sequence). V was clipped by 3 bases and J by 5 bases, with 22 bases between them. The CDR3 has 18 residues. CDR3 DNA: TGTGCCAGTAGTATGCCGACAGGTAGATTCGTAGAGACCGGGGAGCTGTTTTTT. It specifies CASSMPTGRFVETGELFF.

The chain carries TRBV7-2 and TRBJ2-5; D gene unclear. Per germline, CDR1 SGHTA and CDR2 FQGNSA. V dropped 2 bases and J dropped 2 bases, with 9 bases sitting between them. The CDR3 is made up of 14 amino acids. CDR3 DNA sequence: TGTGCCAGCAGCTTATCAGGCGCGCAAGAGACCCAGTACTTC. This translates into CASSLSGAQETQYF.

The chain carries TRBV2 and TRBJ2-1, with 7 nucleotides matching TRBD1. The germline gives CDR1 SNHLY, CDR2 FYNNEI. The CDR3 loop spans 14 amino acids. Germline trimming cut 6 bases from V and 3 bases from J; bases unmatched to any gene: 5. This chain's CDR3 is CASRDRSFYNEQFF. DNA for the CDR3: TGTGCCAGCAGGGACAGGAGTTTCTACAATGAGCAGTTCTTC.

The chain is built from TRBV9 and TRBJ2-3, with D uncertain. The CDR3 is made up of 14 amino acids. Per the germline V gene, CDR1 is SGDLS and CDR2 is YYNGEE. The V gene lost 1 base and the J gene lost 0 bases, with 6 bases spanning the gap. CDR3 protein: CASSVTDSTDTQYF. CDR3 bases: TGTGCCAGCAGCGTAACAGATAGCACAGATACGCAGTATTTT.

The sample holds one count of this clone. V is TRBV2 and J is TRBJ2-6; D might be TRBD2 (5 bases). Germline V gene lookup returns CDR1 SNHLY and CDR2 FYNNEI. Trimming cost V 6 bases and J 0 bases, with 21 bases left between them. The CDR3 is 19 residues long. Here the CDR3 reads CASSGAGAAMTSGANVLTF. The CDR3 bases are TGTGCCAGCAGCGGTGCGGGCGCGGCCATGACCTCTGGGGCCAACGTCCTGACTTTC.

This clone was seen a single time. The CDR3 DNA sequence: TGTGCCAGTAGTATAGAGGCGCAAGGCAATCAGCCCCAGCATTTT. Translation gives CASSIEAQGNQPQHF. The gene calls are TRBV19 and TRBJ1-5; D not certain. Trimming stripped 0 bases from V and 2 bases from J, with 8 bases between. The CDR3 is 15 amino acids. Germline-derived CDR1 and CDR2 are LNHDA and SQIVND (reference sequence). Drawing the rest from reference TRBV19 and TRBJ1-5, the complete variable domain is DGGITQSPKYLFRKEGQNVTLSCEQNLNHDAMYWYRQDPGQGLRLIYYSQIVNDFQKGDIAEGYSVSREKKESFPLTVTSAQKNPTAFYLCASSIEAQGNQPQHFGDGTRLSIL.

The genes are TRBV6-1 and TRBJ1-5, with 7 bases aligning to TRBD1. CDR1 MNHNS and CDR2 SASEGT come from the germline V gene. The CDR3 spans 13 residues. Unmatched junction bases numbered 4, after V lost 10 bases and J lost 1 base. CDR3 amino acids: CATDRESNQPQHF. CDR3 nucleotide sequence: TGTGCCACAGACAGGGAGAGCAATCAGCCCCAGCATTTT.

As DNA, the CDR3 is TGTGCCAGCAGTGAGACGGGGGCCGGAGGTGAAAAACTGTTTTTT. It yields the protein CASSETGAGGEKLFF. This rearrangement joins TRBV2 to TRBJ1-4; tentative D call: TRBD1 (6 bases). Germline V gene sequence: CDR1 SNHLY, CDR2 FYNNEI. The CDR3 extends over 15 amino acids. V lost 3 bases and J lost 7, with 15 bases in between.

The chain uses TRBV4-2 and TRBJ2-3, with D maybe TRBD1 (6 bases). Trimming stripped 0 bases from V and 0 bases from J, with 10 bases between. The CDR3 spans 16 residues. Germline V CDR1 and CDR2: LGHNA, YNFKEQ. The CDR3 nucleotides read TGTGCCAGCAGCCAAGATCCGAGGGGGAGCACAGATACGCAGTATTTT. This codes for CASSQDPRGSTDTQYF.

The J gene is TRBJ1-1, the V gene TRBV4-2, with TRBD1 matching over 7 bases. The junction had 10 bases not matched to a gene; V was cut back by 2 bases and J by 4 bases. The germline CDR1 and CDR2 sequences are LGHNA and YNFKEQ. CDR3 length: 16 residues. The CDR3: CASSQLPHRGFTEAFF. The CDR3 nucleotides are TGTGCCAGCAGCCAACTTCCCCACAGGGGCTTCACTGAAGCTTTCTTT.

The chain's CDR3 is CASSITSGTSYEQYF. The CDR3 nucleotides read TGTGCCAGCAGTATAACTAGCGGAACGTCCTACGAGCAGTACTTC. V is TRBV6-9 and J is TRBJ2-7; 8 nucleotides match TRBD2. Trimming at V came to 5 bases and at J to 1 base, leaving 7 bases not matched to a gene. The CDR3 covers 15 residues. Looked up from germline, CDR1 is MNHGY and CDR2 is SVAAGI.

CDR3 residues: CASSGAVLNQPQHF. The DNA of the CDR3 is TGTGCCAGCAGTGGGGCAGTTCTCAATCAGCCCCAGCATTTT. The V gene is TRBV6-1, the J gene TRBJ1-5; D remains ambiguous. Germline V lookup: CDR1 MNHNS, CDR2 SASEGT. The V end was cut by 4 bases, the J end by 3 bases, with 10 bases between. The CDR3 is made up of 14 amino acids.

The genes are TRBV18 and TRBJ1-1; 7 nucleotides match TRBD1. This CDR3 has 13 amino acids. CDR1 is KGHSH, CDR2 LQKENI, per germline. Trimming removed 2 bases from V and 10 bases from J; junction bases left unmatched: 7. CDR3 residues: CASSPEGAFGAFF. The CDR3 nucleotides read TGTGCCAGCTCACCAGAGGGGGCCTTTGGAGCTTTCTTT.

The chain uses TRBV28 and TRBJ2-7; the match to TRBD1 covers 8 bases. The trim removed 10 bases at V and 4 bases at J, leaving 15 bases unmatched. The CDR3 spans 15 residues. Per the germline V gene, CDR1 is MDHEN and CDR2 is SYDVKM. For the CDR3, the DNA is TGTGCCACCAGGACAGGGCTTACTTCTGGGTACGAGCAGTACTTC. It specifies CATRTGLTSGYEQYF.

This clone has a handful of counts. The J gene is TRBJ1-2, the V gene TRBV7-2; D remains ambiguous. Germline lookup yields CDR1 SGHTA and CDR2 FQGNSA. V dropped 5 bases and J dropped 2 bases, with 9 bases sitting between them. The CDR3 is 13 residues long. The CDR3: CASSPDGNYGYTF. CDR3 sequence (DNA): TGTGCCAGCAGCCCCGACGGAAACTATGGCTACACCTTC.

This clone was found a few times. The chain links TRBV9 to TRBJ1-6; D is unresolved. The CDR3 extends over 14 amino acids. V was cut by 0 bases and J by 7 bases, with 8 bases left in between. The germline V gene has CDR1 SGDLS and CDR2 YYNGEE. The CDR3 DNA sequence: TGTGCCAGCAGCGTAGAAAACCTCAATTCACCCCTCCACTTT. It is translated as CASSVENLNSPLHF.

V and J are TRBV19 and TRBJ2-2, with 10 bases lining up with TRBD2. With V trimmed by 3 bases and J by 7 bases, 5 bases remained unmatched. The CDR3 totals 15 residues. CDR1 and CDR2 from the germline V gene are LNHDA and SQIVND (reference sequence). CDR3 amino acids: CASSMSGGAVGELFF. The CDR3 DNA reads as TGTGCCAGTAGTATGAGCGGGGGGGCGGTCGGGGAGCTGTTTTTT.